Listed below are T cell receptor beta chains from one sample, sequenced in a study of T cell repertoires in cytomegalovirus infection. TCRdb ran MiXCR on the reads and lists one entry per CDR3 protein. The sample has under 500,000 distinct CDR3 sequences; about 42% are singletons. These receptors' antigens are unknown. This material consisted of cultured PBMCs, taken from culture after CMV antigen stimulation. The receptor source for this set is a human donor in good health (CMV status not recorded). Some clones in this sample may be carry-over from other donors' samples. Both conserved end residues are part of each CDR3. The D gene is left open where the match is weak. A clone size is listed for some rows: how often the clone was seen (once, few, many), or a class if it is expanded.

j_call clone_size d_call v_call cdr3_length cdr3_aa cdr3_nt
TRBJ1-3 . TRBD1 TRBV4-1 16 CASSHLPGQGGNTIYF TGCGCCAGCAGCCACCTACCGGGACAGGGGGGAAACACCATATATTTT
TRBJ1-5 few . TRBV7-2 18 CASSLVGTVGLGNQPQHF TGTGCCAGCAGCTTAGTTGGCACTGTGGGGTTAGGCAATCAGCCCCAGCATTTT
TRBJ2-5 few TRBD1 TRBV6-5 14 CASSTRTGFETQYF TGTGCCAGCAGTACCCGGACAGGGTTCGAGACCCAGTACTTC
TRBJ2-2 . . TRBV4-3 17 CASSQDSSTGWDFELFF TGCGCCAGCAGCCAAGATTCTTCGACAGGGTGGGACTTTGAGCTGTTTTTT
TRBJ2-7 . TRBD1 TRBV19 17 CASSPPRQGIGPYEQYF TGTGCCAGTAGCCCGCCCCGACAGGGGATCGGACCCTACGAGCAGTACTTC
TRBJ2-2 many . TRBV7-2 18 CASSLRNIGYANTGELFF TGTGCCAGCAGCTTAAGGAATATCGGATATGCGAACACCGGGGAGCTGTTTTTT
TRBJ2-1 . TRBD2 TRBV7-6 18 CASSFRTSGGSSYNEQFF TGTGCCAGCAGCTTCAGGACTAGCGGGGGGTCCTCCTACAATGAGCAGTTCTTC
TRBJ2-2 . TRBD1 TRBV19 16 CASSNDRGTNTGELFF TGTGCCAGTAGTAATGACAGGGGCACGAACACCGGGGAGCTGTTTTTT
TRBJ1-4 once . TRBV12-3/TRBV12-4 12 CASSQSLSPLFF TGTGCCAGCAGCCAATCCTTAAGTCCGCTGTTTTTT
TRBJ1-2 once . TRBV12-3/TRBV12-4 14 CASSFGGAGRGYTF TGTGCCAGCAGTTTCGGCGGGGCGGGGCGGGGCTACACCTTC
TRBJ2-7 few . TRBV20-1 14 CSARSGLEGYEQYF TGCAGTGCTAGAAGCGGTCTAGAGGGTTACGAGCAGTACTTC
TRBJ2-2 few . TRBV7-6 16 CASQAGTKGEMGELFF TGTGCCAGCCAAGCCGGGACAAAAGGGGAGATGGGGGAGCTGTTTTTT
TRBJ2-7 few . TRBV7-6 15 CASSSSVRGGYEQYF TGTGCCAGCAGCTCCAGCGTCAGGGGGGGCTACGAGCAGTACTTC
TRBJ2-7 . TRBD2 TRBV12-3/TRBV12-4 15 CASSPLLAGNYEQYF TGTGCCAGCAGCCCCTTACTAGCGGGGAACTACGAGCAGTACTTC
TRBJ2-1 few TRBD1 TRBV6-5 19 CASTLALTGDSKRVNEQFF TGTGCCAGCACTCTGGCGCTGACAGGGGACTCAAAACGGGTCAATGAGCAGTTCTTC
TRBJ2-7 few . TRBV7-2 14 CASRAGGSTYEQYF TGTGCCAGCAGGGCAGGGGGGAGCACCTACGAGCAGTACTTC
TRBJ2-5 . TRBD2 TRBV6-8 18 CASSYTWTSGRGGETQYF TGTGCCAGCAGTTACACTTGGACTAGCGGGAGAGGTGGGGAGACCCAGTACTTC
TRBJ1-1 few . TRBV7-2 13 CASSLTRYTEAFF TGTGCCAGCAGCTTAACGAGGTACACTGAAGCTTTCTTT
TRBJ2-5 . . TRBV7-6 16 CASSSTRDSEGETQYF TGTGCCAGCAGCTCGACCCGGGACTCCGAGGGAGAGACCCAGTACTTC
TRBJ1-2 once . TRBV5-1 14 CASSAGRRYYGYTF TGCGCCAGCAGCGCGGGACGGAGGTACTATGGCTACACCTTC
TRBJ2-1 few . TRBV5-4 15 CASSLDYSTYNEQFF TGTGCCAGCAGCCTGGACTATTCCACCTACAATGAGCAGTTCTTC
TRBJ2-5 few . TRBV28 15 CASSLWGPAQETQYF TGTGCCAGCAGCCTGTGGGGGCCGGCACAAGAGACCCAGTACTTC
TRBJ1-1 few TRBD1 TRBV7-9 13 CASSPQGRAEAFF TGTGCCAGCAGCCCACAGGGGCGGGCGGAAGCTTTCTTT
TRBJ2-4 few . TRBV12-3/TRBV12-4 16 CASSARQPLAKNIQYF TGTGCCAGCAGTGCGAGACAGCCCTTAGCCAAAAACATTCAGTACTTC
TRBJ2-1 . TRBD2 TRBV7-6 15 CASSLGASGRNEQFF TGTGCCAGCAGCTTAGGAGCTAGCGGGAGAAATGAGCAGTTCTTC
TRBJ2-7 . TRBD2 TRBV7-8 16 CASSLARGGVTYEQYF TGTGCCAGCAGCTTAGCCCGGGGGGGGGTTACCTACGAGCAGTACTTC
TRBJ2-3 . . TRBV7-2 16 CASSLRRGPWPDTQYF TGTGCCAGCAGCTTAAGGAGGGGGCCTTGGCCTGATACGCAGTATTTT
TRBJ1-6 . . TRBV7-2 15 CASSLEAGYNSPLHF TGTGCCAGCAGCTTAGAGGCAGGGTACAATTCACCCCTCCACTTT
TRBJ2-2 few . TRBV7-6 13 CASSPILTGELFF TGTGCCAGCAGCCCGATCCTAACCGGGGAGCTGTTTTTT
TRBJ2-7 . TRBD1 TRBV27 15 CASRPGDRERDEQYF TGTGCCAGCAGGCCCGGGGACAGGGAAAGGGACGAGCAGTACTTC
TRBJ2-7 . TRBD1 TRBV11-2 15 CASSVTGGWVAEQYF TGTGCCAGCAGCGTAACAGGGGGCTGGGTGGCCGAGCAGTACTTC
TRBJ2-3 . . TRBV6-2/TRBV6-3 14 CASGWRIGTDTQYF TGTGCCAGCGGATGGCGGATTGGCACAGATACGCAGTATTTT
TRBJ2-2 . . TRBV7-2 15 CASSQGTGATGELFF TGTGCCAGCAGTCAGGGGACTGGTGCTACCGGGGAGCTGTTTTTT
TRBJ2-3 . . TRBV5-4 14 CASSPRLVLDTQYF TGTGCCAGCAGCCCTAGACTAGTTTTGGATACGCAGTATTTT
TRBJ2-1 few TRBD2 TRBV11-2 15 CASSLLAGDLNEQFF TGTGCCAGCAGCTTACTAGCGGGTGATCTCAATGAGCAGTTCTTC
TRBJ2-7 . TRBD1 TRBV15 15 CATSRAGTGVYEQYF TGTGCCACCAGCAGAGCCGGGACAGGGGTGTACGAGCAGTACTTC
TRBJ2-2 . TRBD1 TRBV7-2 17 CASSLQFGTGGPGELFF TGTGCCAGCAGCTTACAGTTCGGGACAGGGGGCCCCGGGGAGCTGTTTTTT
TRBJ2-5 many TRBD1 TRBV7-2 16 CASSLGDRHIPETQYF TGTGCCAGCAGCCTGGGGGACAGACACATCCCAGAGACCCAGTACTTC
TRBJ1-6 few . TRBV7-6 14 CASSQGLRDSPLHF TGTGCCAGCAGCCAGGGGCTTCGAGATTCACCCCTCCACTTT
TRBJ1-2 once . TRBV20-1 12 CSAARGFYGYTF TGCAGTGCCGCCCGGGGTTTCTATGGCTACACCTTC
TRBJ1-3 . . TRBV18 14 CASSQDTGGNTIYF TGTGCCAGCTCACAAGACACTGGAGGAAACACCATATATTTT
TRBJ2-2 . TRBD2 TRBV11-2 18 CASSLDGRLAGESGELFF TGTGCCAGCAGCTTAGATGGGAGACTAGCGGGAGAGTCCGGGGAGCTGTTTTTT
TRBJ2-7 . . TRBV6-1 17 CASTTRGGQALSYEQYF TGTGCCAGCACCACCAGAGGGGGGCAGGCCCTTTCCTACGAGCAGTACTTC
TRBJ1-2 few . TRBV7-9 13 CASSLITDYGYTF TGTGCCAGCAGCTTAATAACAGACTATGGCTACACCTTC
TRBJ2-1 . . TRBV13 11 CASSFSHEQFF TGTGCCAGCAGTTTTAGCCATGAGCAGTTCTTC
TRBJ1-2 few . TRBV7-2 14 CASSPRQVSYGYTF TGTGCCAGCAGCCCCCGACAGGTATCCTATGGCTACACCTTC
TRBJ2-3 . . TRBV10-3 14 CAISARTGTDTQYF TGTGCCATCAGTGCCCGGACAGGCACAGATACGCAGTATTTT
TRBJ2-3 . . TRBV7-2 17 CASSYRQERTSTDTQYF TGTGCCAGCAGCTACAGACAGGAAAGAACTAGCACAGATACGCAGTATTTT
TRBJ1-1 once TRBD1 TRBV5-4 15 CASSFSRTGFVEAFF TGTGCCAGCAGCTTTTCCAGGACAGGGTTCGTGGAAGCTTTCTTT
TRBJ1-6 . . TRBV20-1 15 CSARGRSPGNSPLHF TGCAGTGCTAGAGGACGTAGCCCGGGCAATTCACCCCTCCACTTT
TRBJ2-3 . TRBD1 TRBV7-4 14 CASSSWTGTDTQYF TGTGCCAGCAGCTCCTGGACAGGGACAGATACGCAGTATTTT
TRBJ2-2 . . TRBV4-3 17 CASSQEGSTHWNGELFF TGCGCCAGCAGCCAAGAAGGGTCTACCCACTGGAACGGGGAGCTGTTTTTT
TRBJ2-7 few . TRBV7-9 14 CASSRGTRLYEQYF TGTGCCAGCAGCCGAGGGACGAGACTCTACGAGCAGTACTTC
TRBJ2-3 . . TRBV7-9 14 CASSLRPAADTQYF TGTGCCAGCAGCTTACGACCTGCGGCAGATACGCAGTATTTT
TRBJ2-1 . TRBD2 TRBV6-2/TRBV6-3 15 CASSLLETAGNEQFF TGTGCCAGCAGCTTACTCGAGACAGCGGGGAATGAGCAGTTCTTC